This passage covers 20 T cell receptor beta chains from one sample sequenced in a study of Ad26.COV2.S vaccination and SARS-CoV-2 variants. Clones were sequenced by immunoSEQ multiplex PCR, and TCRdb holds only the in-frame ones, with some missing. The table shows 300,000 to 350,000 clones, with roughly 88% occurring only once. Specified treatment: 19 received Ad26.COV2.S at low or high dose, single or two shots; about 5 received placebo; per-sample allocation not given. The samples date from day 63 after the first vaccine or placebo injection. Source: peripheral blood, taken in a trial of Ad26.COV2.S vaccine versus placebo. The source of these receptors is a person between 18 and 60 years old who received the Ad26.COV2.S COVID-19 vaccine or a placebo.

This clone was recorded once. The V call is TRBV4-2, the J call TRBJ2-2; TRBD2 agrees at 7 bases. V shed 4 bases, J shed 6 bases, and the junction held 5 bases outside the gene matches. The germline V gene encodes CDR1 LGHNA and CDR2 YNFKEQ. CDR3 length: 14 amino acids. The CDR3 DNA reads TGTGCCAGCAGCCCACTAGCGTTAGCCGGGGAGCTGTTTTTT. Protein sequence: CASSPLALAGELFF.

Only one count was recorded for this clone. The J gene is TRBJ1-2, the V gene TRBV6-2 or TRBV6-3; D is perhaps TRBD1 (5 bases). CDR3 length: 13 amino acids. The germline V and J ends were trimmed by 2 bases and 8 bases, with 12 bases remaining between them. From germline, CDR1 is MNHEY and CDR2 SVGEGT. The CDR3 region is CASSYGTAGGYTF. The DNA of the CDR3 is TGTGCCAGCAGTTACGGGACGGCGGGGGGCTACACCTTC.

This chain uses TRBV7-6 with TRBJ2-5; TRBD2 aligns across 7 bases. Germline V gene sequence: CDR1 SGHVS, CDR2 FNYEAQ. The V segment lost 5 bases and the J segment 3 bases; nucleotides outside the gene matches: 12. This CDR3 is built from 16 residues. CDR3 region: CASSPGSSGAKETQYF. In DNA form, the CDR3 reads TGTGCCAGCAGCCCCGGGAGCAGCGGGGCTAAAGAGACCCAGTACTTC.

The rearrangement joins TRBV11-2 to TRBJ1-2; TRBD1 matches at 8 bases. V lost 2 bases, J lost 0 bases, and 2 bases stayed unmatched. Germline V gives CDR1 SGHAT, CDR2 FQNNGV. CDR3 length: 15 amino acids. Written as DNA, the CDR3 is TGTGCCAGCAGCTTACAGGGGGCGCCTAACTATGGCTACACCTTC. It yields the protein CASSLQGAPNYGYTF.

This clone was picked up one time. The chain links TRBV5-1 to TRBJ2-3; 9 bases fit TRBD1. Germline loops: CDR1 SGHRS, CDR2 YFSETQ. The CDR3 spans 16 residues. Trimming at V came to 0 bases and at J to 5 bases, leaving 7 bases not matched to a gene. CDR3 protein: CASSLASTGGQDTQYF. The CDR3 DNA follows: TGCGCCAGCAGCTTGGCCTCTACAGGGGGCCAAGATACGCAGTATTTT.

This rearrangement joins TRBV6-2 or TRBV6-3 to TRBJ2-7; 9 bases line up with TRBD1. The CDR3 is made up of 16 amino acids. V shed 6 bases, J shed 6 bases, and the junction held 15 bases outside the gene matches. Looked up from germline, CDR1 is MNHEY and CDR2 is SVGEGT. The CDR3 nucleotides are TGTGCCAGCAGCGACCCGTCCGGGACAGGGATCCTCGAGCAGTACGTC. Its protein is CASSDPSGTGILEQYV.

The chain is built from TRBV19 and TRBJ1-1; the D gene is possibly TRBD1 (5 bases). V was cut by 9 bases and J by 6 bases, with 26 bases left in between. The CDR3 length is 16 residues. CDR1 is LNHDA, CDR2 SQIVND, per germline (reference sequence). The CDR3 spells CASYPPGWDVAAEAFF. The CDR3 DNA reads as TGTGCCAGCTACCCGCCGGGGTGGGACGTGGCGGCTGAAGCTTTCTTT.

This clone has only a few counts. This sequence joins TRBV7-6 and TRBJ2-2, with D possibly being TRBD1 (6 bases). Deletions cut 6 bases from V and 5 bases from J, with 16 bases between. Germline values: CDR1 SGHVS, CDR2 FNYEAQ. This CDR3 is 15 amino acids long. The CDR3 bases are TGTGCCAGCAGGGAGCAACAGGGTTTAACCGGGGAGCTGTTTTTT. Protein: CASREQQGLTGELFF.

The V gene is TRBV19, the J gene TRBJ1-2; D uncertain. This CDR3 contains 13 residues. V was trimmed by 3 bases and J by 6 bases, leaving 11 bases between them. Per germline, CDR1 LNHDA and CDR2 SQIVND (reference sequence). CDR3 protein: CASSILLDNGYTF. The CDR3 bases are TGTGCCAGTAGTATCCTTCTAGATAATGGCTACACCTTC. The full variable domain, its missing parts supplied by reference TRBV19 and TRBJ1-2, is DGGITQSPKYLFRKEGQNVTLSCEQNLNHDAMYWYRQDPGQGLRLIYYSQIVNDFQKGDIAEGYSVSREKKESFPLTVTSAQKNPTAFYLCASSILLDNGYTFGSGTRLTVV.

The chain links TRBV5-6 to TRBJ2-6; maybe TRBD2 (5 bases). The germline V gene encodes CDR1 SGHDT and CDR2 YYEEEE. V lost 4 bases, J lost 2 bases, and 13 bases lay in between. The CDR3 is made up of 16 amino acids. In DNA, the CDR3 is TGTGCCAGCAGCCGCCCCGGGGTCACTGGGGCCAACGTCCTGACTTTC. Translation: CASSRPGVTGANVLTF.

The rearrangement links TRBV5-4 to TRBJ1-2; 8 bases line up with TRBD1. With 0 bases clipped from V and 8 bases from J, the junction kept 6 bases outside the gene matches. The CDR3 sequence is 14 residues long. Per germline, CDR1 SGHNT and CDR2 YYREEE (reference sequence). The chain's CDR3 is CASSLEDRVGGYTF. The CDR3 DNA is TGTGCCAGCAGCTTGGAGGACAGGGTGGGCGGCTACACCTTC. The variable domain in full, with the rest retrieved from reference TRBV5-4 and TRBJ1-2, is ETGVTQSPTHLIKTRGQQVTLRCSSQSGHNTVSWYQQALGQGPQFIFQYYREEENGRGNFPPRFSGLQFPNYSSELNVNALELDDSALYLCASSLEDRVGGYTFGSGTRLTVV.

This rearrangement joins TRBV4-1 to TRBJ1-6, with no clear D. CDR3 size: 13 residues. Trimming removed 0 bases from V and 9 bases from J, with 6 bases in between. CDR1 and CDR2 (germline): MGHRA, YSYEKL. This CDR3 is CASSQEGSSPLHF. The DNA for the CDR3 is TGCGCCAGCAGCCAAGAGGGGAGTTCACCCCTCCACTTT.

The chain combines TRBV12-3 or TRBV12-4 with TRBJ1-1; D is unresolved. V was clipped by 6 bases and J by 11 bases, with 13 bases between them. The CDR3 totals 11 residues. The CDR3 bases are TGTGCCAGCAGCGCCAGGATAGGGGCTTTCTTT. Amino acid sequence: CASSARIGAFF.

V and J are TRBV27 and TRBJ1-2; a weak D match, TRBD1 (5 bases). Germline CDR1 is MNHEY and CDR2 is SMNVEV (reference sequence). The V end was cut by 9 bases, the J end by 4 bases, with 15 bases between. The CDR3 has 13 residues. The CDR3: CASSTGGLYGYTF. CDR3 nucleotides: TGTGCCAGTAGCACCGGGGGACTCTATGGCTACACCTTC.

The chain carries TRBV4-2 and TRBJ1-2; TRBD1 aligns across 7 bases. The trim removed 3 bases at V and 3 bases at J, leaving 7 bases unmatched. The CDR3 consists of 15 residues. From germline, CDR1 is LGHNA and CDR2 YNFKEQ. This chain's CDR3 is CASSHVPGGDYGYTF. The CDR3 DNA follows: TGTGCCAGCAGCCATGTTCCAGGGGGTGACTATGGCTACACCTTC.

The rearrangement uses TRBV20-1 and TRBJ2-1; 7 bases map to TRBD1. CDR3 length: 10 amino acids. Unmatched junction bases numbered 1, after V lost 5 bases and J lost 9 bases. The germline gives CDR1 DFQATT, CDR2 SNEGSKA (reference sequence). The CDR3 DNA reads as TGCAGTGCTCGGGACAGTGAGCAGTTCTTC. It encodes CSARDSEQFF.

In this sample, this clone turned up once. V is TRBV25-1 and J is TRBJ2-7; unclear D gene. Germline V gives CDR1 MGHDK, CDR2 SYGVNS. The ends were cut back, 3 bases at V and 2 bases at J, with 14 bases in the middle. The CDR3 is made up of 15 amino acids. CDR3 sequence: CASSELPGPPYEQYF. CDR3 nucleotides: TGTGCCAGCAGTGAGCTCCCAGGCCCTCCCTACGAGCAGTACTTC.

In this sample, this clone turned up a few times. This chain joins TRBV6-2 or TRBV6-3 and TRBJ1-2; D gene unclear. V gave up 4 bases and J gave up 2 bases, with 11 bases separating them. Germline V gene data show CDR1 as MNHEY and CDR2 as SVGEGT. The CDR3 totals 14 residues. CDR3 protein: CASSFQEANYGYTF. CDR3 coding DNA: TGTGCCAGCAGTTTCCAGGAGGCGAACTATGGCTACACCTTC.

The chain carries TRBV5-6 and TRBJ2-1; tentatively, D is TRBD2 (6 bases). Trimming stripped 9 bases from V and 9 bases from J, with 16 bases between. The germline gives CDR1 SGHDT, CDR2 YYEEEE. This CDR3 has 12 residues. The CDR3 reads CATRGAGGEQFF. The CDR3 coding sequence is TGTGCCACGAGGGGAGCCGGGGGTGAGCAGTTCTTC.

This chain links TRBV9 with TRBJ1-2, with D perhaps TRBD1 (5 bases). Trimming cost V 0 bases and J 4 bases, with 10 bases left between them. CDR1 and CDR2 from the germline V gene are SGDLS and YYNGEE. This CDR3 region has 14 residues. This chain's CDR3 is CASSVVGTSYGYTF. The CDR3 coding sequence is TGTGCCAGCAGCGTAGTAGGGACTTCCTATGGCTACACCTTC.